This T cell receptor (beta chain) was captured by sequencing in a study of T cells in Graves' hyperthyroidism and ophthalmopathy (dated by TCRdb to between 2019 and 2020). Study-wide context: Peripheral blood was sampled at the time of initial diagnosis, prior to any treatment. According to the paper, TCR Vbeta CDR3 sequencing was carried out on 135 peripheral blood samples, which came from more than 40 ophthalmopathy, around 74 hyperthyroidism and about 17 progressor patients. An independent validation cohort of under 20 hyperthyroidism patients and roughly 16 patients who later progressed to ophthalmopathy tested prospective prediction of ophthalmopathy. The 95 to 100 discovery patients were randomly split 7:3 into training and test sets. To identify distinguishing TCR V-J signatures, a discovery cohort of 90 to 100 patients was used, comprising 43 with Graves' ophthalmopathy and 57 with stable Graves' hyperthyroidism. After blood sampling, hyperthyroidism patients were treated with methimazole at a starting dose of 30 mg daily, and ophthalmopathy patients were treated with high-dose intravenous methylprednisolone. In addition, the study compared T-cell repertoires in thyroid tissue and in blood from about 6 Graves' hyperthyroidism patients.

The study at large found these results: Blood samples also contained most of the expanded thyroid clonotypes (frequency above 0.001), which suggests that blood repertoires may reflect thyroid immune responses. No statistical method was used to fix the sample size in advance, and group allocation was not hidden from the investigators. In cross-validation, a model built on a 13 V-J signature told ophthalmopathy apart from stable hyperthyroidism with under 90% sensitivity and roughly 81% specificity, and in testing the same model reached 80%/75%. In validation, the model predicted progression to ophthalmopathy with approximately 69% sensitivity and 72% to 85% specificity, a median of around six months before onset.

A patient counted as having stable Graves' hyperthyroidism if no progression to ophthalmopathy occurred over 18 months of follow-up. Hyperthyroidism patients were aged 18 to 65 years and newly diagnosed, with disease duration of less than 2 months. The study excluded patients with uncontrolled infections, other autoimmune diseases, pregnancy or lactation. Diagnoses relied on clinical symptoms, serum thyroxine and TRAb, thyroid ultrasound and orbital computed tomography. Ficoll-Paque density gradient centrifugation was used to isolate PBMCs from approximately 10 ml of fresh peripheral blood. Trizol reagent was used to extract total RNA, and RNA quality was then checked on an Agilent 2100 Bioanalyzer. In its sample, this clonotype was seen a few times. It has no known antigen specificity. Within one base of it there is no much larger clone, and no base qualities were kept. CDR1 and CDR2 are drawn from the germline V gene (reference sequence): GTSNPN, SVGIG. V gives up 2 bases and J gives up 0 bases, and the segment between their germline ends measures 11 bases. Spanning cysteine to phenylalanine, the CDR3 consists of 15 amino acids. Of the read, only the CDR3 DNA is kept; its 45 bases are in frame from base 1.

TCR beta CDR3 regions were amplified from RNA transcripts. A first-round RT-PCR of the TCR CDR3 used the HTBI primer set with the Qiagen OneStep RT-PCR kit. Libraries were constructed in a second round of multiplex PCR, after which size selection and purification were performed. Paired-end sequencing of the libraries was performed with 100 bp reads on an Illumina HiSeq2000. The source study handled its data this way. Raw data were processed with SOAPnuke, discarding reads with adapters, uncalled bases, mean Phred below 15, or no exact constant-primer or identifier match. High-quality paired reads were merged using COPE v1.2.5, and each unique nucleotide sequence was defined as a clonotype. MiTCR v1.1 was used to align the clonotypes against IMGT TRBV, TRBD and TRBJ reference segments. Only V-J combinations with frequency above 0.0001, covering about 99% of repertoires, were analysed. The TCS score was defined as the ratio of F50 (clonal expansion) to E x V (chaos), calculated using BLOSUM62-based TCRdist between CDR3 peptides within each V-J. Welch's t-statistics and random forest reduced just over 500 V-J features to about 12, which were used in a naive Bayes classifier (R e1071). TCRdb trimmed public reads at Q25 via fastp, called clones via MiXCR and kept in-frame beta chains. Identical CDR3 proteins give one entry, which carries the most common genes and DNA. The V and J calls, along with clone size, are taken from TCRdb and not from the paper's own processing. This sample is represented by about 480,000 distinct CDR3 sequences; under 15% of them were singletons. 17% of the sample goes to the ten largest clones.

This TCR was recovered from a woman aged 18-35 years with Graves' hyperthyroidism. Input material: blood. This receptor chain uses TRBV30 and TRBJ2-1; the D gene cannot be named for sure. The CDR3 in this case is CAWSPAVYSYNEQFF. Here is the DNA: TGTGCCTGGAGTCCTGCGGTCTACTCCTACAATGAGCAGTTCTTC.